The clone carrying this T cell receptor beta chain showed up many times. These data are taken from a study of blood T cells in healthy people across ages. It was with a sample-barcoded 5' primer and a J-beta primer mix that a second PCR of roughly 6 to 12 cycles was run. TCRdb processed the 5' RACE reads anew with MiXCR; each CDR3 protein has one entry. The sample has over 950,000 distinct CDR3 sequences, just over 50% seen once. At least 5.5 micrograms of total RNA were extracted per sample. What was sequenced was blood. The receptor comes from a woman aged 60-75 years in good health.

The CDR3 DNA reads TGTGCCAGCAGCTTAGCGTACAGTCAAGAGACCCAGTACTTC. The encoded protein is CASSLAYSQETQYF. The rearrangement links TRBV7-2 to TRBJ2-5; D gene ambiguous. The CDR3 extends over 14 amino acids. CDR1 and CDR2 (germline): SGHTA, FQGNSA. V was shortened by 0 bases and J by 2 bases, with 7 bases between the two germline ends.